A single sample gave rise to the 15 T cell receptor beta chains below, sequenced in a study of T cells after posttransplantation cyclophosphamide. Cyclophosphamide on days +3 and +4 followed busulfan-fludarabine conditioning and a marrow graft. Measured with immunoSEQ multiplex PCR; TCRdb has only the in-frame clones, and not every one. The table lists approximately 12,000 clones, about 2.1% of them singletons, with roughly a sixth in the top ten. The material sequenced was PBMCs, taken after allogeneic stem cell transplant with posttransplant cyclophosphamide. These receptors all stem from a young adult male patient who received an allogeneic stem cell transplant from a related donor, was CMV-positive, and had no GVHD. Some T cells could come from the graft donor.

This clone showed up just a few times. V is TRBV4-1 and J is TRBJ1-2; D possibly corresponds to TRBD1 (5 bases). Germline V gives CDR1 MGHRA, CDR2 YSYEKL. Trimming took off 0 bases at V and 2 bases at J, with 19 bases between the two ends. CDR3 length: 18 amino acids. This CDR3 reads CASSQDPYRQSANYGYTF. CDR3 DNA sequence: TGCGCCAGCAGCCAAGATCCCTATCGACAGTCTGCAAACTATGGCTACACCTTC.

V and J are TRBV6-6 and TRBJ1-6; 7 positions agree with TRBD1. The germline V gene encodes CDR1 MNHNY and CDR2 SVGAGI (reference sequence). V dropped 6 bases and J dropped 8; count of bases not matched to a gene: 10. The CDR3 has 15 residues. CDR3 sequence: CASRPGQPADSPLHF. In DNA, the CDR3 is TGTGCCAGCAGACCGGGACAGCCGGCGGATTCACCCCTCCACTTT.

The chain has TRBV19 and TRBJ2-5; D is unresolved. The CDR3 covers 12 residues. Germline V gives CDR1 LNHDA, CDR2 SQIVND (reference sequence). V was pared by 6 bases and J by 4 bases, with 9 bases between. The CDR3 bases are TGTGCCAGTAGCGAGATACCAGAGACCCAGTACTTC. Its translation is CASSEIPETQYF.

This chain joins TRBV6-6 and TRBJ2-3, with 9 bases fitting TRBD2. The CDR3 contains 14 residues. V shed 6 bases, J shed 4 bases, and the junction held 5 bases outside the gene matches. Per germline, CDR1 MNHNY and CDR2 SVGAGI (reference sequence). The CDR3, as DNA: TGTGCCAGCAGAGCGGGAGGTCTTCCAGATACGCAGTATTTT. This sequence encodes CASRAGGLPDTQYF.

The chain recombines TRBV29-1 with TRBJ1-2, with a possible D match to TRBD1 (5 bases). This CDR3 is 14 amino acids long. Germline CDR1 SQVTM, CDR2 ANQGSEA. Trimming pared 8 bases from V and 7 bases from J, leaving 23 bases between. The CDR3 nucleotides are TGCAGCACCCCGGGGGGGGACGATATAGGTGGCTACACCTTC. Translating gives CSTPGGDDIGGYTF.

In its sample, this clone was seen a few times. One end of the junction is discordant with germline, which a read error may explain. This rearrangement joins TRBV4-3 to TRBJ2-1; maybe TRBD1 (6 bases). The CDR3 is 16 residues long. Germline CDR1 and CDR2: LGHNA and YSLEER. This chain's CDR3 is CASSQERTGRTNGQFF. The CDR3 nucleotides are TGCGCCAGCAGCCAAGAGAGAACAGGGAGAACTAATGGGCAGTTCTTC.

This clone was counted between two and nine times. J is TRBJ2-7 and V is TRBV16; tentatively, D is TRBD2 (5 bases). This CDR3 contains 13 residues. V was shortened by 5 bases and J by 1 base, with 9 bases between the two germline ends. The germline gives CDR1 KGHSY, CDR2 FQNENV. CDR3 sequence (DNA): TGTGCCAGCAGCTTAAGCGGATCCTACGAGCAGTACTTC. Translation: CASSLSGSYEQYF.

The chain has TRBV28 and TRBJ1-1, with 7 positions matching TRBD1. Germline V gives CDR1 MDHEN, CDR2 SYDVKM. The CDR3 loop spans 16 amino acids. Unmatched junction bases numbered 10, after V lost 1 base and J lost 5 bases. The CDR3 loop is CASSLSPGGGRTEAFF. The CDR3 DNA reads as TGTGCCAGCAGTTTATCGCCAGGGGGTGGGAGGACTGAAGCTTTCTTT. The full variable domain, with the rest looked up from reference TRBV28 and TRBJ1-1, is DVKVTQSSRYLVKRTGEKVFLECVQDMDHENMFWYRQDPGLGLRLIYFSYDVKMKEKGDIPEGYSVSREKKERFSLILESASTNQTSMYLCASSLSPGGGRTEAFFGQGTRLTVV.

This clone turned up a few times. The chain combines TRBV7-2 with TRBJ2-1; 8 bases are a match to TRBD2. The CDR3 contains 15 residues. Germline CDR1 and CDR2: SGHTA and FQGNSA. The V segment lost 3 bases and the J segment 7 bases; nucleotides outside the gene matches: 8. CDR3 amino acids: CASSLVAGRGNEQFF. CDR3 nucleotide sequence: TGTGCCAGCAGCTTGGTAGCGGGAAGGGGGAATGAGCAGTTCTTC.

The sample holds a few counts of this clone. The chain is built from TRBV29-1 and TRBJ1-1; D is unresolved. Deletions cut 6 bases from V and 3 bases from J, with 17 bases between. The CDR3 totals 14 residues. Germline CDR1 and CDR2: SQVTM and ANQGSEA. In DNA form, the CDR3 reads TGCAGCGTCGGCGTGACGACAAGTCACACTGAAGCTTTCTTT. This translates into CSVGVTTSHTEAFF.

The V call is TRBV4-3, the J call TRBJ2-5, with 8 positions matching TRBD1. Germline-derived CDR1 and CDR2 are LGHNA and YSLEER. The CDR3 is 15 residues long. The junction had 14 bases not matched to a gene; V was cut back by 5 bases and J by 9 bases. The CDR3 nucleotides are TGCGCCAGCAGCGACGAACACAGGGGGGAGGCGGCCCAGTACTTC. Residues: CASSDEHRGEAAQYF.

The V and J genes are TRBV5-6 and TRBJ1-6; D is ambiguous. The CDR3 sequence is 14 residues long. The germline V and J ends were trimmed by 4 bases and 13 bases, with 18 bases remaining between them. Germline V CDR1 and CDR2: SGHDT, YYEEEE. The CDR3 protein is CASSPQQPFSPLHF. CDR3 DNA sequence: TGTGCCAGCAGCCCGCAACAGCCGTTTTCTCCCCTCCACTTT.

This clone came up a few times. V is TRBV5-5 and J is TRBJ1-5; D is perhaps TRBD1 (5 bases). V was trimmed by 2 bases and J by 2 bases, leaving 14 bases between them. The CDR3 is made up of 16 amino acids. CDR1 and CDR2 from the germline V gene are SGHKS and YYEKEE (reference sequence). CDR3 protein: CASSFFFGGGNQPQHF. The CDR3 nucleotides are TGTGCCAGCAGCTTCTTCTTCGGGGGTGGCAATCAGCCCCAGCATTTT.

This clone was detected a few times. J is TRBJ1-3 and V is TRBV4-2; D call uncertain. The CDR3 is made up of 17 amino acids. Germline V CDR1 and CDR2: LGHNA, YNFKEQ. V was clipped by 0 bases and J by 2 bases, with 14 bases between them. CDR3 protein: CASSQDPWVGAGNTIYF. For the CDR3, the DNA is TGTGCCAGCAGCCAAGACCCCTGGGTGGGAGCTGGAAACACCATATATTTT.

CDR3 amino acids: CASKASGNEYNEQFF. The CDR3 region has the DNA TGTGCCAGCAAGGCTAGCGGGAATGAGTACAATGAGCAGTTCTTC. The V gene is TRBV25-1, the J gene TRBJ2-1; TRBD2 matches 9 bases. This CDR3 has 15 residues. The junction had 8 bases not matched to a gene; V was cut back by 7 bases and J by 4 bases. The germline V gene has CDR1 MGHDK and CDR2 SYGVNS.